This TCR beta chain stems from a study of blood T cell repertoires in COVID-19. Study background: Material from acute and convalescent COVID-19 was sourced from the United States, Italy and Spain. The cDNA or gDNA used as material had been derived from T cells, B-cell-depleted T cells, or PBMCs.

Original data processing: From reference gene primer amplification, estimates of nucleated cell counts were derived. Sequencing was performed with immunoSEQ multiplex PCR; in TCRdb, only in-frame clones are kept and a portion is missing. The V and J calls and the clone size are those of that table, but D and trimming were determined from the DNA. The data contain 84,000 or so clones, roughly 80% of them seen just once; the ten biggest clones take up roughly 50%. Per the germline V gene, CDR1 is LGHDT and CDR2 is YNNKEL (reference sequence). The V and J ends lost 6 bases and 11 bases respectively, with 19 bases between them. This CDR3 contains 13 residues.

V is TRBV3-1 (or the pseudogene TRBV3-2) and J is TRBJ1-1; D call uncertain. Sequencing was performed on peripheral blood. The sequence derives from a human donor in a cohort sampled during active COVID-19. The CDR3 loop reads CASSGRAMVVAFF. For the CDR3, the DNA is TGTGCCAGCAGTGGGAGGGCGATGGTCGTGGCTTTCTTT.